The subject of this entry is one T cell receptor beta chain. Its antigen target is currently unknown. No quality values exist for individual bases; no much larger clone is one base distant. This specimen comes from a study of cytomegalovirus exposure and HLA in healthy donors (dated by TCRdb to the late 2010s). A note on the overall study: An earlier analysis of about 560 of the donors reported over 250 Gb of sequence data and 95 million to 120 million unique TCR beta sequences obtained from about 200 million T cells. An early release that covered roughly 600 HLA-typed donors contained about 300 gigabases of sequencing data and tens of millions of unique TCR sequences. The genetic ancestry cluster associated with self-reported Caucasian donors included over 65% of the approximately 400 genotyped donors. The aim of the study was to test whether cataloging public T cell receptors could identify signatures of past pathogen exposure. The study profiled the T cell repertoires of some 610 subjects by immunosequencing and related them to cytomegalovirus serostatus. A separate validation cohort of roughly 120 different subjects was used in addition to the approximately 700-subject first cohort. High-throughput TCR immunosequencing, statistical association of individual TCRs with disease status, and machine learning were combined to predict cytomegalovirus infection status. A later analysis re-examined previously published TCR beta repertoires from 500 to 700 donors and added high-resolution HLA genotyping to investigate patterns of TCR occurrence. Rather than drawing on any new phenotypic data, the later analysis identified candidate immune exposures from TCR beta sequences and the way those sequences occurred across donors. In an earlier analysis of over 550 of the donors, high-throughput TCR beta sequencing was used to judge whether each TCR beta V gene segment behaved as functional or pseudogenic. Donor age, sex, ethnicity and CMV serostatus were compiled together with the repertoire data. Genome-wide SNP genotypes for about three fifths of the roughly 670 donors were used in a later genetic analysis, which treated that subset as a discovery cohort. Every repertoire in the discovery cohort had been generated on one and the same sequencing platform. HLA typing covered class I and class II loci at four-digit resolution. Typing coverage differed by locus: A, B, C, DRB1 and DQB1 were typed in about 620-630 donors, DQA1 in 500 to 550, DPA1 in 600 to 610, and DPB1 in just under 490. Four to six DR-DQ haplotypes were handled as single units for association and clustering, since linkage in the cohort was strong. Among a few hundred genotyped donors of the cohort, an average of about 240,000 unique TCR beta nucleotide sequences were sequenced per donor, around 20% of them non-productive. Study-wide findings and limitations: In a later analysis, the rate of TCR association differed among HLA loci, with DRB1 alleles having the most associated TCRs and HLA-C alleles having the fewest. Three of the identified cytomegalovirus-associated TCR beta chains were confirmed in vitro to be specific for cytomegalovirus antigens. The only immune exposure information available for the cohort was CMV serostatus. Compared with equally common non-associated chains, HLA-associated TCR beta chains in a later analysis were more clonally expanded and had lower generation probabilities. In a later genetic analysis, a missense DCLRE1C variant was associated with V-gene and J-gene trimming of TCR beta chains, and the association was replicated in an independent cohort. Most CMV-associated TCR beta chains appeared to be HLA-restricted in a later analysis, and the HLA associations seemed to be driven largely by CMV exposure. A further reported finding was that TCR beta sequences accurately predicted the HLA-A and HLA-B alleles for most subjects in the first cohort. The earlier analysis of fewer than 750 of the donors excluded approximately 17 rarely observed V segments, including chromosome 9 orphons, because counts were too low. Because some donors lacked HLA typing at each locus, the association tests relied only on the typed subset. Correlated functional status among segregating V segments might be attributable to linkage disequilibrium, but an unknown experimental factor could not be ruled out. In an earlier analysis of roughly 500 of the donors, most TCR beta V segments appeared in productive rearrangements about 87% or about 30% of the time, broadly matching IMGT annotations. Only TCR beta chains were sequenced in this cohort, and the absence of alpha or paired-chain data limited detectable features. The authors suggested that the approach could potentially be generalized to other disease states and immunological phenotypes. Assigning TCR associations to individual alleles was difficult when HLA alleles, especially DR and DQ, strongly co-occurred. In both the original and validation cohorts, the classifier was reported to diagnose cytomegalovirus status with high specificity and sensitivity. Across donors, most TCR sequences were observed very rarely, whereas some public TCRs were present in many individuals. A cluster of highly shared sequence variants was judged likely to represent a technical artifact of the sequencing pipeline. In the study, some 160 TCR beta chains were listed as associated with cytomegalovirus. At a false discovery rate of 0.05, a later analysis linked 16,000 or so TCR beta sequences to specific HLA alleles. Some IMGT-functional V segments, including TRBV6-2 and TRBV6-3, could not be told apart with the 87-base-pair reads, so those segments were excluded. The presence/absence analyses assumed that sequencing depth was roughly uniform across donors, and that assumption may not be true. Several of the top co-occurrence clusters appeared to be linked to parvovirus B19, influenza, CMV and Epstein-Barr virus, according to a later analysis. In a later genetic analysis, fewer N-insertions in productive TCRs were reported among donors in an Asian-associated ancestry cluster than the roughly 700-donor mean.

The CDR3 holds 15 amino acids from the cysteine to the phenylalanine. Only the CDR3 region is kept as DNA, spanning 45 bases read in frame from base 1. CDR1 is given as LNHDA and CDR2 as SQIVND, both from the germline V gene (reference sequence). V is clipped by 3 bases and J by 1 base, and the sequence between their germline boundaries is 10 bases long. The receptor library was made with the immunoSEQ multiplex PCR assay. For the multiplex PCR, a mixture combining 60 forward primers for TCR Vbeta segments and 13 reverse primers for TCR Jbeta segments was used. The CDR3 region of rearranged TCR beta genes was amplified from genomic DNA with a multiplex PCR assay. The Illumina HiSeq System was used to sequence the amplified TCR beta libraries as 87-base-pair reads. On the authors' methods: A later analysis tallied 80 million to 95 million unique TCR beta chains across the 610 or so repertoires, and around 10 million of those chains were shared by two or more donors. A nearest-neighbor algorithm error-corrected the raw reads and collapsed the reads into unique sequences, merging closely related sequences to remove PCR and sequencing errors. To assign V, D and J gene segments, CDR3 sequences were aligned to IMGT reference sequences. Each retained sequence needed at least a six-nucleotide match to both a V gene segment and a J gene segment. A rearrangement counted as productive if the CDR3 had no stop codons and remained in frame with V and J, and every other rearrangement counted as non-productive. Following IMGT convention, CDR3 was defined as the stretch from the second conserved V-encoded cysteine to the conserved J-encoded phenylalanine. In an earlier analysis of more than 550 of the donors, sequences lacking an unambiguous match to a single V gene segment were excluded. An earlier analysis of a few hundred of the donors classified V segments as functional when productive rearrangements were above 56.7% and as segregating when the standard deviation between donors was above 5%. To diagnose cytomegalovirus status from the catalog of TCR beta chain sequences, a statistical classification framework was built. In a later analysis, V and J genes were assigned by comparing TCR nucleotide sequences against IMGT/GENE-DB human TR gene sequences. Using the TCRdist pipeline, a later analysis assigned CDR3 sequences along with most-parsimonious VDJ recombination scenarios. In a later analysis, each TCR beta chain was defined by its CDR3 amino acid sequence together with its V-gene family, and reads without a unique V-gene family were excluded. As a way to deal with suspected cross-contamination and a sequencing artifact, a later analysis dropped roughly 620 nucleotide sequences that were highly shared and had low generation probability. For each public chain, a later analysis derived a clonal expansion index from normalized ranks of inferred template counts within each repertoire. In a later analysis, generation probabilities were computed using a VDJ recombination model fitted to out-of-frame rearrangements, and the results were checked against IGoR. In a later analysis, TCR-TCR, TCR-HLA and TCR-CMV co-occurrence was scored with hypergeometric tests, and a repertoire-size bias correction was applied to TCR pairs. To estimate false discovery rates, a later analysis permuted the HLA or CMV assignments 20 times. A later analysis grouped co-occurring TCRs with DBSCAN, adding TCRdist sequence similarity when clustering within HLA-allele-positive subsets. For co-occurrence clustering, repertoires with fewer than 30,000 or more than 120,000 public chains were excluded, along with about five repertoires with anomalous nucleotide sharing. Imported from immuneACCESS, the table was reduced by TCRdb to in-frame sequences with V and J called. These copies leave out some clones; in studies compared against another copy, an unresolved V gene accounts for under half, and the cause of the remainder is not known. The V and J calls and clone size come from that table; D and trimming were worked out from the DNA. Within this sample are about 55,000 clones, with around four fifths of them counted one time only. The top ten clones comprise 1.6% of the sample.

The cohort comprised 550 to 700 healthy bone marrow donors. Cohort members were all nominally healthy when sampled, although unrecorded immune exposures were likely present. The donor tested CMV seronegative and was one of the 352 seronegative cohort members. A peripheral blood sample was collected from each donor, and TCR beta sequencing was performed on peripheral blood mononuclear cells. The Qiagen DNeasy Blood Extraction Kit was used to extract genomic DNA from the blood cell samples. The rearranged chain carries TRBV19 and TRBJ1-5; a tentative D call is TRBD1 (5 bases match). This sequence originates from a young man in good health and CMV-seronegative. The sample was PBMCs. The DNA reads as follows: TGTGCCAGTAGTATGGGGGGTCGGAGCAATCAGCCCCAGCATTTT. Its amino acids are CASSMGGRSNQPQHF.